This T cell receptor (beta chain) emerged from a study of T cells after yellow fever vaccination. Findings and caveats of the study: Most clones from primary vaccination resurfaced after the booster (around 95% CD4, 75% to 90% CD8). The presence of abundant clonotypes contaminating from the bulk population was possible in FACS-sorted repertoires. Weaker in magnitude, the secondary response showed a faster peak on day 5 versus 15. Clonotype sharing between CD4 and CD8 compartments was small.

This CDR3 contains 14 residues. CDR1 and CDR2 (germline): SGHRS, YFSETQ. V was trimmed by 4 bases and J by 0 bases, leaving 11 bases between them. This clonotype was observed many times. Its antigen remains unidentified. Each CDR3 protein is one row after TCRdb ran MiXCR on the 5' RACE reads. The sample shows over 130,000 distinct CDR3 sequences, around 7.7% of them seen only once. The sequence came from a man in his thirties or forties who received the YFV17D yellow fever vaccine. The gene calls are TRBV5-1 and TRBJ2-7; D is perhaps TRBD1 (6 bases). Specimen: CD4+ T cells sorted from PBMCs, collected 5 days after the yellow fever booster vaccination. DNA for the CDR3: TGCGCCAGCAGCCAGGGACATACCTCCTACGAGCAGTACTTC. Translation gives CASSQGHTSYEQYF.